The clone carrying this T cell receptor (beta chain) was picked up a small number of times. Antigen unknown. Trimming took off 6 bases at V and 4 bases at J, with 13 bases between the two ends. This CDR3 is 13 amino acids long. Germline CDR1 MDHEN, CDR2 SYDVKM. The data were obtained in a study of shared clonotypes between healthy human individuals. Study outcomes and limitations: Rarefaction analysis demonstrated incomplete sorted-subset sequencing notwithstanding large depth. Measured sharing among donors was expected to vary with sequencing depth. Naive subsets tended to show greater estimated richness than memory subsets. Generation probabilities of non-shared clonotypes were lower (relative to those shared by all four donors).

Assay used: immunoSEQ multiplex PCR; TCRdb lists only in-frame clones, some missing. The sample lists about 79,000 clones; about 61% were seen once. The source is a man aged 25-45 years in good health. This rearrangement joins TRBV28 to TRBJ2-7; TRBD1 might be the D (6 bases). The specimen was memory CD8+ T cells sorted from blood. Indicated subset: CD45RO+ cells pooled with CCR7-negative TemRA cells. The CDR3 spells CASRTGHRYEQYF. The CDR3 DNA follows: TGTGCCAGCAGGACGGGACATCGTTACGAGCAGTACTTC.